Following are 10 T cell receptor beta chains from one sample sequenced in a study of blood T cell repertoires in COVID-19. This table comes from immunoSEQ multiplex PCR, and its TCRdb copy is limited to in-frame clones, with some not included. Among more than 350,000 clones listed, approximately 91% were seen once. Material: PBMCs or T cells enriched from blood (not recorded which). The receptors derive from a young woman who had been exposed to COVID-19.

The chain carries TRBV27 and TRBJ2-5; 10 bases are a match to TRBD1. After removal of 4 bases from V and 3 bases from J, the junction contained 11 bases not matched to a gene. The CDR3 is 17 residues long. Germline V gives CDR1 MNHEY, CDR2 SMNVEV (reference sequence). The chain's CDR3 is CASSSMTGGDGKETQYF. In nucleotides, the CDR3 is TGTGCCAGCAGTTCAATGACAGGGGGCGATGGTAAAGAGACCCAGTACTTC.

This sequence joins TRBV4-1 and TRBJ1-4, with unresolved D. The CDR3 covers 15 residues. Trimming removed 0 bases from V and 1 base from J, with 6 bases in between. The V gene's germline CDR1 is MGHRA and CDR2 YSYEKL. CDR3 nucleotides: TGCGCCAGCAGCCAAGACGGGGTAACTAATGAAAAACTGTTTTTT. The encoded protein is CASSQDGVTNEKLFF.

This chain uses TRBV28 with TRBJ1-3; 8 nucleotides align to TRBD1. V lost 5 bases, J lost 3 bases, and 12 bases stayed unmatched. Looked up from germline, CDR1 is MDHEN and CDR2 is SYDVKM. The CDR3 covers 17 residues. This chain's CDR3 is CASSTLFQGAIGNTIYF. In nucleotides, the CDR3 is TGTGCCAGCAGTACCCTCTTCCAGGGGGCGATTGGAAACACCATATATTTT.

The table lists this clone with a count of one. The chain combines TRBV3-1 (or the pseudogene TRBV3-2) with TRBJ2-7, with 7 bases identical to TRBD2. Germline-derived CDR1 and CDR2 are LGHDT and YNNKEL (reference sequence). After removal of 2 bases from V and 2 bases from J, the junction contained 9 bases not matched to a gene. The CDR3 contains 16 residues. CDR3 sequence reads: CASSQPGRGRAYEQYF. CDR3 bases: TGTGCCAGCAGCCAACCGGGGAGGGGTCGGGCCTACGAGCAGTACTTC.

In the case of this clone: This sample includes further DNA sequences coding for the same CDR3. This rearrangement joins TRBV11-2 to TRBJ2-7; TRBD1 matches 9 bases. The CDR3 contains 13 residues. Germline-derived CDR1 and CDR2 are SGHAT and FQNNGV. With V trimmed by 4 bases and J by 4 bases, 2 bases remained unmatched. The CDR3 loop is CASSSGQGYEQYF. In DNA form, the CDR3 reads TGTGCCAGCAGCTCGGGACAGGGTTACGAGCAGTACTTC. The full variable domain, its missing parts supplied by reference TRBV11-2 and TRBJ2-7, is EAGVAQSPRYKIIEKRQSVAFWCNPISGHATLYWYQQILGQGPKLLIQFQNNGVVDDSQLPKDRFSAERLKGVDSTLKIQPAKLEDSAVYLCASSSGQGYEQYFGPGTRLTVT.

V gene TRBV16 combines with J gene TRBJ1-5; no firm D call. Trimming cost V 2 bases and J 7 bases, with 3 bases left between them. From germline, CDR1 is KGHSY and CDR2 FQNENV. There are 11 residues in the CDR3. CDR3 amino acids: CASSQGQPQHF. The CDR3 DNA sequence: TGTGCCAGCAGCCAAGGCCAGCCCCAGCATTTT. Variable domain in full (rest from reference TRBV16 and TRBJ1-5): GEEVAQTPKHLVRGEGQKAKLYCAPIKGHSYVFWYQQVLKNEFKFLISFQNENVFDETGMPKERFSAKCLPNSPCSLEIQATKLEDSAVYFCASSQGQPQHFGDGTRLSIL.

The V call is TRBV5-1, the J call TRBJ2-1; TRBD2 might be the D (6 bases). Germline V gene data show CDR1 as SGHRS and CDR2 as YFSETQ. Trimming removed 2 bases from V and 3 bases from J, with 9 bases in between. The CDR3 is 14 residues long. The CDR3 region has the DNA TGCGCCAGCAGCTTCTATAGCGGCTACAATGAGCAGTTCTTC. It is translated as CASSFYSGYNEQFF.

The rearrangement joins TRBV19 to TRBJ2-2, with 8 bases that match TRBD2. The V gene's germline CDR1 is LNHDA and CDR2 SQIVND (reference sequence). The CDR3 sequence is 16 residues long. J gave up 0 bases and V 6 bases, and 6 bases lay outside the gene matches. The CDR3 DNA follows: TGTGCCAGTAGCAAGGGCGGGGGGCCGAACACCGGGGAGCTGTTTTTT. Residues: CASSKGGGPNTGELFF.

This clone was picked up a small number of times. The genes are TRBV19 and TRBJ1-1, with TRBD1 as a possible D gene (6 bases). In germline, CDR1 is LNHDA, CDR2 SQIVND (reference sequence). This CDR3 region has 12 residues. The germline V and J ends were trimmed by 10 bases and 0 bases, with 9 bases remaining between them. The CDR3 sequence is CAIQGLNTEAFF. CDR3 DNA: TGTGCCATACAGGGACTGAACACTGAAGCTTTCTTT.

This clone came up once. The CDR3 DNA follows: TGCGCCAGCAGCCCGGACAGGGCCGCCTACGAGCAGTACTTC. This codes for CASSPDRAAYEQYF. The J gene is TRBJ2-7, the V gene TRBV5-1; TRBD1 aligns across 8 bases. The ends lost 4 bases at V and 2 bases at J; junction bases unmatched: 5. From germline, CDR1 is SGHRS and CDR2 YFSETQ. The CDR3 contains 14 residues.